The rows below give T cell receptor beta chains drawn from one sample of a study of glioma-infiltrating T cells. TCRdb re-derived calls from the multiplex PCR reads in MiXCR, one entry per CDR3 protein. Of about 110,000 distinct CDR3 sequences in the sample, 25% to 30% were seen once. The sequenced sample was glioma tissue, nonneoplastic brain tissue, or PBMCs (not recorded which). Source of these receptors: a human donor with low-grade glioma or glioblastoma, undergoing nonglioma brain surgery, or in good health (not recorded which). The CDR3 runs from the conserved cysteine through the conserved F or W. The D gene is left open where the match is weak. A clone size is listed for some rows: how often the clone was seen (once, few, many), or a class if it is expanded.

v_call: TRBV2
j_call: TRBJ1-5
clone_size: many
d_call: TRBD1
cdr3_nt: TGTGCCAGCAGTGGGGACAGAAACAATCAGCCCCAGCATTTT
cdr3_aa: CASSGDRNNQPQHF

v_call: TRBV3-1
j_call: TRBJ2-1
clone_size: many
d_call: -
cdr3_nt: TGTGCCAGCAGCCAAGAAGGGACTGGGATAAATGAGCAGTTCTTC
cdr3_aa: CASSQEGTGINEQFF

v_call: TRBV11-3
j_call: TRBJ1-1
clone_size: -
d_call: -
cdr3_nt: TGTGCCAGCAGCGGGGACTCTTTCTTGGTGGAGAACACTGAAGCTTTCTTT
cdr3_aa: CASSGDSFLVENTEAFF

v_call: TRBV19
j_call: TRBJ2-3
clone_size: few
d_call: TRBD2
cdr3_nt: TGTGCCAGTAGTATAGACCTAGCGGGGGGGCCGTTAGATACGCAGTATTTT
cdr3_aa: CASSIDLAGGPLDTQYF

v_call: TRBV11-2
j_call: TRBJ1-1
clone_size: many
d_call: -
cdr3_nt: TGTGCCAGCAGCCGCCGGACACTATCGAACACTGAAGCTTTCTTT
cdr3_aa: CASSRRTLSNTEAFF

v_call: TRBV20-1
j_call: TRBJ2-7
clone_size: -
d_call: -
cdr3_nt: TGCAGTGCTAGAGTGGTGATTGGCTCCTACGAGCAGTACTTC
cdr3_aa: CSARVVIGSYEQYF

v_call: TRBV19
j_call: TRBJ2-1
clone_size: -
d_call: TRBD2
cdr3_nt: TGTGCCAGTAGTATAGTGCTAGCGGAGGCCCGGTACAATGGGCAGTTCTTC
cdr3_aa: CASSIVLAEARYNGQFF

v_call: TRBV29-1
j_call: TRBJ2-5
clone_size: -
d_call: -
cdr3_nt: TGCAGCGTGGCCTGGACAGCAAGAGAGACCCAGTACTTC
cdr3_aa: CSVAWTARETQYF

v_call: TRBV5-1
j_call: TRBJ2-3
clone_size: -
d_call: -
cdr3_nt: TGCGCCATCAGCCTAACCACAGATACGCAGTATTTT
cdr3_aa: CAISLTTDTQYF

v_call: TRBV10-2
j_call: TRBJ2-7
clone_size: few
d_call: TRBD2
cdr3_nt: TGCGCCAGCAGTGAGTCGGAGCTAGCGGCGTCGTTCAGCTACGAGCAGTACTTC
cdr3_aa: CASSESELAASFSYEQYF

v_call: TRBV29-1
j_call: TRBJ2-7
clone_size: many
d_call: TRBD2
cdr3_nt: TGCAGCGTTGATAGGGAGACTAGCGGGTTCTACGAGCAGTACTTC
cdr3_aa: CSVDRETSGFYEQYF

v_call: TRBV6-1
j_call: TRBJ2-1
clone_size: few
d_call: -
cdr3_nt: TGTGCCAGCAGTACCGCCGGGTCCTATGAGCAGTTCTTC
cdr3_aa: CASSTAGSYEQFF

v_call: TRBV20-1
j_call: TRBJ1-2
clone_size: many
d_call: TRBD1
cdr3_nt: TGCAGTGCTAAACACTCCGGGACAGGGATTGACTATGGCTACACCTTC
cdr3_aa: CSAKHSGTGIDYGYTF

v_call: TRBV6-2/TRBV6-3
j_call: TRBJ1-1
clone_size: -
d_call: -
cdr3_nt: TGTGCCAGCAGTACCACCGACAGCGAGGGCACTGTAGCTTTCTTT
cdr3_aa: CASSTTDSEGTVAFF

v_call: TRBV4-2
j_call: TRBJ1-2
clone_size: -
d_call: -
cdr3_nt: TGTGCCAGCAGCCAAGAGTTCACGGGTTTTAGTGGCTACACCTTC
cdr3_aa: CASSQEFTGFSGYTF

v_call: TRBV5-1
j_call: TRBJ2-7
clone_size: -
d_call: TRBD2
cdr3_nt: TGCGCCAGCAGTCTTACTAGCGGGGGGGCCAACGAGCAGTACTTC
cdr3_aa: CASSLTSGGANEQYF

v_call: TRBV19
j_call: TRBJ2-1
clone_size: -
d_call: TRBD2
cdr3_nt: TGTGCCAGCAGTCTACTAGCGGGAGCCACCAATGAGCAGTTCTTC
cdr3_aa: CASSLLAGATNEQFF

v_call: TRBV29-1
j_call: TRBJ1-2
clone_size: many
d_call: -
cdr3_nt: TGCAGCGTTCACGGGGCTTTGGATGGCTACACCTTC
cdr3_aa: CSVHGALDGYTF

v_call: TRBV19
j_call: TRBJ1-5
clone_size: -
d_call: TRBD1
cdr3_nt: TGTGCCAGTAGTGCCTATGACAGGGGGCGCAGGCAGCCCCAGCATTTT
cdr3_aa: CASSAYDRGRRQPQHF

v_call: TRBV7-6
j_call: TRBJ2-7
clone_size: many
d_call: TRBD1
cdr3_nt: TGTGCCAGCAGCCCAGAATCGGACAGGGAGCAGTACTTC
cdr3_aa: CASSPESDREQYF

v_call: TRBV7-9
j_call: TRBJ1-1
clone_size: many
d_call: -
cdr3_nt: TGTGCCAGCAGCTTTTTCATCGGGGAGAACACTGAAGCTTTCTTT
cdr3_aa: CASSFFIGENTEAFF

v_call: TRBV7-2
j_call: TRBJ2-3
clone_size: many
d_call: TRBD1
cdr3_nt: TGTGCCAGCAGCCCTCGACAGGGGATAGTCACAGATACGCAGTATTTT
cdr3_aa: CASSPRQGIVTDTQYF

v_call: TRBV9
j_call: TRBJ1-2
clone_size: -
d_call: TRBD1
cdr3_nt: TGTGCCAGCAGCGCCTCGACAGGGGGCTCTAACTATGGCTACACCTTC
cdr3_aa: CASSASTGGSNYGYTF

v_call: TRBV6-8
j_call: TRBJ1-2
clone_size: -
d_call: -
cdr3_nt: TGTGCCAGCAGTTACTCGTACGGGGACAAGGACTATGGCTACACCTTC
cdr3_aa: CASSYSYGDKDYGYTF

v_call: TRBV19
j_call: TRBJ1-1
clone_size: many
d_call: -
cdr3_nt: TGTGCCAGTAGTATGAATCAAGGCAGCCGTTTCACTGAAGCTTTCTTT
cdr3_aa: CASSMNQGSRFTEAFF

v_call: TRBV7-2
j_call: TRBJ2-5
clone_size: many
d_call: -
cdr3_nt: TGTGCCAGCAGCCTCCGCCAGGGAGAAGAGACCCAGTACTTC
cdr3_aa: CASSLRQGEETQYF

v_call: TRBV7-3
j_call: TRBJ1-1
clone_size: many
d_call: -
cdr3_nt: TGTGCCAGCAGCTTTAATAGTGGGACTGAAGCTTTCTTT
cdr3_aa: CASSFNSGTEAFF

v_call: TRBV9
j_call: TRBJ1-1
clone_size: -
d_call: -
cdr3_nt: TGTGCCAGCAACGTAGCCCCCGAGATCATGAACACTGAAGCTTTCTTT
cdr3_aa: CASNVAPEIMNTEAFF

v_call: TRBV5-6
j_call: TRBJ1-5
clone_size: -
d_call: -
cdr3_nt: TGTGCCAGCAGCTTGGTCTCGAGCAATCAGCCCCAGCATTTT
cdr3_aa: CASSLVSSNQPQHF

v_call: TRBV7-9
j_call: TRBJ2-7
clone_size: -
d_call: -
cdr3_nt: TGTGCCAGCAGCCGTGCGGGAAGCCTCTACGAGCAGTACTTC
cdr3_aa: CASSRAGSLYEQYF

v_call: TRBV5-1
j_call: TRBJ1-1
clone_size: many
d_call: -
cdr3_nt: TGCGCCAGCAGCTCCGACCCGGCAAAAACTGAAGCTTTCTTT
cdr3_aa: CASSSDPAKTEAFF

v_call: TRBV20-1
j_call: TRBJ1-4
clone_size: -
d_call: -
cdr3_nt: TGCAGCGCTAGACGCCCGACAGTTACTAATGAAAAACTGTTTTTT
cdr3_aa: CSARRPTVTNEKLFF

v_call: TRBV3-1
j_call: TRBJ2-7
clone_size: many
d_call: -
cdr3_nt: TGTGCCAGCAGCCATCGGTTAGGATACGAGCAGTACTTC
cdr3_aa: CASSHRLGYEQYF

v_call: TRBV7-2
j_call: TRBJ1-5
clone_size: many
d_call: -
cdr3_nt: TGTGCCAGCAGCCTGACAGGCCTGAATCAGCCCCAGCATTTT
cdr3_aa: CASSLTGLNQPQHF

v_call: TRBV28
j_call: TRBJ2-7
clone_size: many
d_call: -
cdr3_nt: TGTGCCAGCAGTTCTCTGGACAAGAGGTACGAGCAGTACTTC
cdr3_aa: CASSSLDKRYEQYF

v_call: TRBV7-2
j_call: TRBJ1-2
clone_size: large
d_call: TRBD1
cdr3_nt: TGTGCCAGCAGCCTACAGGGGATCTATGGCTACACCTTC
cdr3_aa: CASSLQGIYGYTF

v_call: TRBV6-6
j_call: TRBJ2-5
clone_size: many
d_call: -
cdr3_nt: TGTGCCAGCAGTTACTCCCCCTGGGGGGAAGAGACCCAGTACTTC
cdr3_aa: CASSYSPWGEETQYF

v_call: TRBV18
j_call: TRBJ2-1
clone_size: many
d_call: -
cdr3_nt: TGTGCCAGCTCACAATCAGGCTTCTTTTACAATGAGCAGTTCTTC
cdr3_aa: CASSQSGFFYNEQFF

v_call: TRBV5-4
j_call: TRBJ1-2
clone_size: many
d_call: -
cdr3_nt: TGTGCCAGCAGCTCCCGGGCCTCCTATGGCTACACCTTC
cdr3_aa: CASSSRASYGYTF

v_call: TRBV14
j_call: TRBJ1-3
clone_size: many
d_call: -
cdr3_nt: TGTGCCAGCAGCCGAATGCGGGACACTTCTGGAAACACCATATATTTT
cdr3_aa: CASSRMRDTSGNTIYF

v_call: TRBV20-1
j_call: TRBJ2-1
clone_size: -
d_call: -
cdr3_nt: -
cdr3_aa: CSAAPSQTSVYFCASSSLVVVFF

v_call: TRBV14
j_call: TRBJ2-7
clone_size: -
d_call: TRBD1
cdr3_nt: TGTGCCAGCAGTCGGGGACAGGGAAGCTACGAGCAGTACTTC
cdr3_aa: CASSRGQGSYEQYF

v_call: TRBV6-2/TRBV6-3
j_call: TRBJ2-3
clone_size: many
d_call: -
cdr3_nt: TGTGCCAGCACTGACGGCTATACGCAGTATTTT
cdr3_aa: CASTDGYTQYF

v_call: TRBV2
j_call: TRBJ1-1
clone_size: many
d_call: -
cdr3_nt: TGTGCCAGCAGTGAAGGTGGCGTTGAAGCTTTCTTT
cdr3_aa: CASSEGGVEAFF

v_call: TRBV29-1
j_call: TRBJ2-3
clone_size: many
d_call: TRBD2
cdr3_nt: TGCAGCGTTGCCTCCGGGACTAGCAGACGCACAGATACGCAGTATTTT
cdr3_aa: CSVASGTSRRTDTQYF

v_call: TRBV7-9
j_call: TRBJ2-1
clone_size: -
d_call: -
cdr3_nt: TGTGCCAGCAGCCTACCAGGCCAGTACAATGAGCAGTTCTTC
cdr3_aa: CASSLPGQYNEQFF

v_call: TRBV7-9
j_call: TRBJ2-7
clone_size: many
d_call: -
cdr3_nt: TGTGCCAGCAGCTTAGGTGGGGGGACCTACGAGCAGTACTTC
cdr3_aa: CASSLGGGTYEQYF

v_call: TRBV6-6
j_call: TRBJ1-6
clone_size: many
d_call: -
cdr3_nt: TGTGCCAGCAGTTACTTGGTGGGGGGCTACAATTCACCCCTCCACTTT
cdr3_aa: CASSYLVGGYNSPLHF

v_call: TRBV6-6
j_call: TRBJ2-1
clone_size: -
d_call: TRBD2
cdr3_nt: TGCGCCAGCAGTTACCCTAGGACTAGCGGGGGGCCTAACAATAAGCAGTTCTTC
cdr3_aa: CASSYPRTSGGPNNKQFF

v_call: TRBV24-1
j_call: TRBJ2-1
clone_size: many
d_call: TRBD1
cdr3_nt: TGTGCCACCAGTGACGACAGGGGGACGAGGAATGAGCAGTTCTTC
cdr3_aa: CATSDDRGTRNEQFF

v_call: TRBV4-3
j_call: TRBJ2-1
clone_size: few
d_call: TRBD2
cdr3_nt: TGCGCCAGCAGCCAAGATGGGGCCGGGAGAGCGGGAAAAGAGCAGTTCTTC
cdr3_aa: CASSQDGAGRAGKEQFF